A selection of T cell receptor beta chains follows, all from one sample in a study of blood T cell repertoires in COVID-19. Using immunoSEQ multiplex PCR, the repertoire was profiled, and TCRdb retains in-frame clones only, with some absent. The sample gives tens of thousands of clones, 88% of which show up once; 15% to 20% is in the top ten. The sample consisted of peripheral blood. These receptors were taken from a human donor in a cohort sampled during active COVID-19. The CDR3 runs from the conserved cysteine through the conserved F or W. Fields, in order: V gene, J gene, D gene, clone size, CDR3 DNA, CDR3 protein. A D gene is named only where the DNA matches it firmly. Size is stated for part of the rows, as once, few or many counts, or as a class when the clone is expanded.

V gene: TRBV12-3/TRBV12-4; J gene: TRBJ1-2; D gene: .; clone size: .; CDR3 DNA: TGTGCCAGCAGTTCCACCAACTTCTATGGCTACACCTTC; CDR3 protein: CASSSTNFYGYTF
V gene: TRBV7-8; J gene: TRBJ2-5; D gene: TRBD1; clone size: .; CDR3 DNA: TGTGCCAGCAGCTATGGGACAGGGGTAGAGACCCAGTACTTC; CDR3 protein: CASSYGTGVETQYF
V gene: TRBV3-1/TRBV3-2; J gene: TRBJ1-6; D gene: TRBD1; clone size: .; CDR3 DNA: TGTGCCAGCAGCCATGGGGACAGGAACTATAATTCACCCCTCCACTTT; CDR3 protein: CASSHGDRNYNSPLHF
V gene: TRBV20-1; J gene: TRBJ2-5; D gene: TRBD2; clone size: .; CDR3 DNA: TGCAGTGCTAGTCCCGGGGGGGACGAGACCCAGTACTTC; CDR3 protein: CSASPGGDETQYF
V gene: TRBV5-4; J gene: TRBJ1-1; D gene: .; clone size: .; CDR3 DNA: TGTGCCAGCAGCTTCGGGGGGCAAGTGGGTAACACTGAAGCTTTCTTT; CDR3 protein: CASSFGGQVGNTEAFF
V gene: TRBV15; J gene: TRBJ1-1; D gene: .; clone size: few; CDR3 DNA: TGTGCCACCAGCCTCGGGGGGGGGTTAGGCACTGAAGCTTTCTTT; CDR3 protein: CATSLGGGLGTEAFF
V gene: TRBV9; J gene: TRBJ2-3; D gene: .; clone size: .; CDR3 DNA: TGTGCCAGCAGCGTAGTAGGCAGGGTAGATACGCAGTATTTT; CDR3 protein: CASSVVGRVDTQYF
V gene: TRBV29-1; J gene: TRBJ2-1; D gene: .; clone size: .; CDR3 DNA: TGCGGCGGGACAAACTACAATGAGCAGTTCTTC; CDR3 protein: CGGTNYNEQFF
V gene: TRBV10-3; J gene: TRBJ2-1; D gene: TRBD2; clone size: .; CDR3 DNA: TGTGCCATCAGTGGGTTAGGTCTAGCGGGGCGGGAGCAGTTCTTC; CDR3 protein: CAISGLGLAGREQFF
V gene: TRBV9; J gene: TRBJ2-3; D gene: TRBD1; clone size: .; CDR3 DNA: TGTGCCAGCAGCGCTTTGACAGGGGATACGCAGTATTTT; CDR3 protein: CASSALTGDTQYF
V gene: TRBV18; J gene: TRBJ1-4; D gene: TRBD1; clone size: .; CDR3 DNA: TGTGCCAGCTCACCACTCCCGGGACAGTTTAATGAAAAACTGTTTTTT; CDR3 protein: CASSPLPGQFNEKLFF
V gene: TRBV5-1; J gene: TRBJ2-1; D gene: TRBD1; clone size: .; CDR3 DNA: TGCGCCAGCAGCTCCGGGACAGGGATGGGTGAGCAGTTCTTC; CDR3 protein: CASSSGTGMGEQFF
V gene: TRBV3-1/TRBV3-2; J gene: TRBJ1-3; D gene: .; clone size: .; CDR3 DNA: TGTGCCAGCAGCCAAGATTCGGGAAACACCATATATTTT; CDR3 protein: CASSQDSGNTIYF
V gene: TRBV4-2; J gene: TRBJ2-7; D gene: TRBD1; clone size: .; CDR3 DNA: TGTGCCAGCAGCCAAGCGGCAACAGGGGGAGTCTACGAGCAGTACTTC; CDR3 protein: CASSQAATGGVYEQYF
V gene: TRBV4-3; J gene: TRBJ1-2; D gene: TRBD1; clone size: .; CDR3 DNA: TGCGCCAGCAGCCAAGATTGGACAGGGCTCTATGGCTACACCTTC; CDR3 protein: CASSQDWTGLYGYTF
V gene: TRBV12-5; J gene: TRBJ2-3; D gene: TRBD2; clone size: .; CDR3 DNA: TGTGCTAGTGGTCCGGGACTAGCGGCCGGAACAGATACGCAGTATTTT; CDR3 protein: CASGPGLAAGTDTQYF
V gene: TRBV25-1; J gene: TRBJ2-1; D gene: TRBD2; clone size: .; CDR3 DNA: TGTGCCAGCAGTGACCCCCTGGCTAGCGGGAGTCATGAGCAGTTCTTC; CDR3 protein: CASSDPLASGSHEQFF